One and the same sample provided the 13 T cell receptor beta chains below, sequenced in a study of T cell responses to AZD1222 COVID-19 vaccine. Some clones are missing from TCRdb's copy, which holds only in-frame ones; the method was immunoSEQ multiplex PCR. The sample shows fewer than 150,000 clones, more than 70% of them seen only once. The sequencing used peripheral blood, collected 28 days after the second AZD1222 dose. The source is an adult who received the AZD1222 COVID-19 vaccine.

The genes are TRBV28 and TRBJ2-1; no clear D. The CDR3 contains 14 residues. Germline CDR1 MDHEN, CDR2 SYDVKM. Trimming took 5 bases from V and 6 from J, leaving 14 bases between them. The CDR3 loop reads CASSPALGSNEQFF. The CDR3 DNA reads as TGTGCCAGCAGTCCGGCCCTTGGTTCCAATGAGCAGTTCTTC.

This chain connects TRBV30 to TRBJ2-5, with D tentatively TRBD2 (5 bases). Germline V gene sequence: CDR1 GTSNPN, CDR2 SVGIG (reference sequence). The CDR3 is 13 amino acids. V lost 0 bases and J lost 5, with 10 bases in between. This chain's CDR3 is CAWSVRGAETQYF. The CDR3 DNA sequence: TGTGCCTGGAGTGTACGGGGAGCGGAGACCCAGTACTTC.

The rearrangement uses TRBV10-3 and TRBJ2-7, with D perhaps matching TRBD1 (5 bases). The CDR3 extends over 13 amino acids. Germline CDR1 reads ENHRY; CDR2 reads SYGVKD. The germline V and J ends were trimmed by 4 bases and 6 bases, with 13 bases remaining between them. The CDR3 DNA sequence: TGTGCCATCAGTGTGGCAGGGCTGGGCGAGCAGTACTTC. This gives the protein CAISVAGLGEQYF.

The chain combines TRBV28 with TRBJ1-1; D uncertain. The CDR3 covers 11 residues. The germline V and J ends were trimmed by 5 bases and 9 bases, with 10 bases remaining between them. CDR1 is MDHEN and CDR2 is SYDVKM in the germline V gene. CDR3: CASSLSQKAFF. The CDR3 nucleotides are TGTGCCAGCAGTCTCAGTCAGAAAGCTTTCTTT.

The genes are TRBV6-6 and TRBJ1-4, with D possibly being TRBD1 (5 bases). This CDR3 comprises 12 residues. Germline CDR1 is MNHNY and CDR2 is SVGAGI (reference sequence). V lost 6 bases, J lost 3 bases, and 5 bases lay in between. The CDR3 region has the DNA TGTGCCAGCAGAGGGGCTAATGAAAAACTGTTTTTT. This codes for CASRGANEKLFF.

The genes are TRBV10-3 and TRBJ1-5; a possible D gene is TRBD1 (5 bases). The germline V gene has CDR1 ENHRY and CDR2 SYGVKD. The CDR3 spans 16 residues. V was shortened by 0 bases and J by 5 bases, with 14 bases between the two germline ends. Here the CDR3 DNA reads TGTGCCATCAGTGAGTCGGGGCAGCCTGGACATCAGCCCCAGCATTTT. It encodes CAISESGQPGHQPQHF.

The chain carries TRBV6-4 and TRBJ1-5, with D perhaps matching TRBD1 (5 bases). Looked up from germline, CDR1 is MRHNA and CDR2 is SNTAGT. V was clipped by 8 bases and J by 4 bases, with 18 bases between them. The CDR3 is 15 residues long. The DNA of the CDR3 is TGTGCCAGCTATAGACGGACACACGGAAATCAGCCCCAGCATTTT. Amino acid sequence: CASYRRTHGNQPQHF.

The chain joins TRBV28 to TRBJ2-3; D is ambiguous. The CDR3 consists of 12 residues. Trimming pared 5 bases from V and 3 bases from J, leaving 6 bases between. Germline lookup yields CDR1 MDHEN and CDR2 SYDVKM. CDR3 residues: CASSTQTDTQYF. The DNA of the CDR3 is TGTGCCAGCAGTACCCAGACAGATACGCAGTATTTT.

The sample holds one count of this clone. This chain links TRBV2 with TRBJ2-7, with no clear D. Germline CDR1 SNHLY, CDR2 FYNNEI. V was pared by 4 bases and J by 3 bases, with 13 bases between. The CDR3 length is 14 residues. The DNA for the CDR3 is TGTGCCAGCAGTGGAGGCGGCAGTCACTACGAGCAGTACTTC. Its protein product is CASSGGGSHYEQYF.

CDR3 nucleotides: TGTGCCAGCAGCCGACAGGGCCATGGCTACACCTTC. Protein: CASSRQGHGYTF. This chain connects TRBV3-1 (or the pseudogene TRBV3-2) to TRBJ1-2; 7 bases map to TRBD1. The V gene end was trimmed by 4 bases and the J gene end by 6 bases; junction bases not matched to a gene: 2. Germline V gives CDR1 LGHDT, CDR2 YNNKEL (reference sequence). This CDR3 region has 12 residues.

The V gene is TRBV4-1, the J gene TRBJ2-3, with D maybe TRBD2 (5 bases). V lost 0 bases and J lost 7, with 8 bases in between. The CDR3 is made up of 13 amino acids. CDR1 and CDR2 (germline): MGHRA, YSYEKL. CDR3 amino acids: CASSQEEVNTQYF. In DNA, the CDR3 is TGCGCCAGCAGCCAAGAGGAGGTAAATACGCAGTATTTT.

In DNA, the CDR3 is TGTGCCAGCAGTCGAACTAGCGGATCCTACAATGAGCAGTTCTTC. It codes for CASSRTSGSYNEQFF. The J gene is TRBJ2-1, the V gene TRBV6-5; 8 nucleotides align to TRBD2. Germline V gene lookup returns CDR1 MNHEY and CDR2 SVGAGI. V shed 5 bases, J shed 1 base, and the junction held 4 bases outside the gene matches. The CDR3 covers 15 residues.

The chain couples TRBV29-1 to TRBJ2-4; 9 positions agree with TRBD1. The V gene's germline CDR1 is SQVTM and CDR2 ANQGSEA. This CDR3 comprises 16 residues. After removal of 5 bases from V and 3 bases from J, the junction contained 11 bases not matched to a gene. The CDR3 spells CSVHARMTGGKNIQYF. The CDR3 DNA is TGCAGCGTTCATGCACGAATGACAGGGGGCAAAAACATTCAGTACTTC.